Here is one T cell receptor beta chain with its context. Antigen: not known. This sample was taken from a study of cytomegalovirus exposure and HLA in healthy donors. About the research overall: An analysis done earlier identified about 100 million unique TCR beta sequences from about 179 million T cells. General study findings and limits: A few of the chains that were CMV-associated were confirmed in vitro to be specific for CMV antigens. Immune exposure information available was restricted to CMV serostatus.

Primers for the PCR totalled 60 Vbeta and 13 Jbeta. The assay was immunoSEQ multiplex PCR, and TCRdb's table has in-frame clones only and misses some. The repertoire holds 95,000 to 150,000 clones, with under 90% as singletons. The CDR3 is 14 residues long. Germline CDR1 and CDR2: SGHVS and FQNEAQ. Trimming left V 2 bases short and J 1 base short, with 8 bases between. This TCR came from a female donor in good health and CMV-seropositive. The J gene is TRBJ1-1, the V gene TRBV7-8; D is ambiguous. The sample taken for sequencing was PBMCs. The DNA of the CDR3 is TGTGCCAGCAGCTTAATGATCGGGAACACTGAAGCTTTCTTT. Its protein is CASSLMIGNTEAFF. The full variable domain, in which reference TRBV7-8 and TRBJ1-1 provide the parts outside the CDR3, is GAGVSQSPRYKVAKRGQDVALRCDPISGHVSLFWYQQALGQGPEFLTYFQNEAQLDKSGLPSDRFFAERPEGSVSTLKIQRTQQEDSAVYLCASSLMIGNTEAFFGQGTRLTVV.